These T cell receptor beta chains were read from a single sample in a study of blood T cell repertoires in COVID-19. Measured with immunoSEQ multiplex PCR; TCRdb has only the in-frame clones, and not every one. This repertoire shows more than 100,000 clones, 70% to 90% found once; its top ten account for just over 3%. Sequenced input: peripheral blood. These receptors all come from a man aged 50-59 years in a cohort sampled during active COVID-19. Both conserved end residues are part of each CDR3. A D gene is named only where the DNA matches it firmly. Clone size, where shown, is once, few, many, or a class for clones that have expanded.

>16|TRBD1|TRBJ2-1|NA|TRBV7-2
CASSPNRDRGRNEQFF
TGTGCCAGCAGCCCCAACCGGGACAGGGGGCGGAATGAGCAGTTCTTC
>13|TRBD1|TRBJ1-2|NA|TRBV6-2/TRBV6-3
CASSPTGFNGYTF
TGTGCCAGCAGCCCGACAGGGTTCAATGGCTACACCTTC
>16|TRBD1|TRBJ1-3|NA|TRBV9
CASSAGTGGGGDTIYF
TGTGCCAGCAGCGCCGGGACAGGGGGCGGTGGGGACACCATATATTTT
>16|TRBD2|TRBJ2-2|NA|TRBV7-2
CASTSGAGVRTGELFF
TGTGCCAGCACCTCAGGAGCGGGGGTTCGAACCGGGGAGCTGTTTTTT
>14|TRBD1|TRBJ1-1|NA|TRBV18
CASSPGTGSAEAFF
TGTGCCAGCTCACCGGGGACAGGGTCTGCTGAAGCTTTCTTT
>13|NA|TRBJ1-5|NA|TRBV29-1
CSVEAGPDQPQHF
TGCAGCGTTGAGGCAGGGCCTGATCAGCCCCAGCATTTT
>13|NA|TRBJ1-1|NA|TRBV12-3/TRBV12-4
CASLRQTYTEAFF
TGTGCCAGTCTTAGACAGACTTACACTGAAGCTTTCTTT
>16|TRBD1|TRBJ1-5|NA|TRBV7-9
CASSLGDRGRNQPQHF
TGTGCCAGCAGCTTGGGGGACAGGGGTCGCAATCAGCCCCAGCATTTT
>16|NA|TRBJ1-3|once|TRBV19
CASSSGGSYSGNTIYF
TGTGCCAGTAGTAGCGGTGGCAGCTACTCTGGAAACACCATATATTTT
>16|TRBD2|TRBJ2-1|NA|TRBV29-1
CSVETGLAGSYNEQFF
TGCAGCGTTGAGACGGGGTTAGCGGGCTCCTACAATGAGCAGTTCTTC
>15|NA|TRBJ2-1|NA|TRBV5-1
CASSLAPGSYNEQFF
TGCGCCAGCAGCTTGGCTCCGGGGTCCTACAATGAGCAGTTCTTC
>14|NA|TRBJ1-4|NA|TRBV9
CASSGPPTNEKLFF
TGTGCCAGCAGCGGGCCTCCAACTAATGAAAAACTGTTTTTT
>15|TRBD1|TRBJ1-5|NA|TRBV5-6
CASSLGQGARQPQHF
TGTGCCAGCAGCTTGGGACAGGGGGCGCGTCAGCCCCAGCATTTT
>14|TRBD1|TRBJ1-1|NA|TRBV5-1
CASRPDREGTEAFF
TGCGCCAGCAGGCCGGACAGGGAAGGGACTGAAGCTTTCTTT
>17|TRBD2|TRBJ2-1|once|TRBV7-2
CASSYDLGLAGGHEQFF
TGTGCCAGCAGCTACGACCTTGGACTAGCGGGGGGGCATGAGCAGTTCTTC
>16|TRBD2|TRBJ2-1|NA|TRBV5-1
CASSFRPTAGGNEQFF
TGCGCCAGCAGCTTTCGCCCCACAGCGGGGGGAAATGAGCAGTTCTTC
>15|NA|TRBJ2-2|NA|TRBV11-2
CASSLEGANTGELFF
TGTGCCAGCAGCTTAGAGGGGGCCAACACCGGGGAGCTGTTTTTT
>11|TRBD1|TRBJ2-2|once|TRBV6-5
CASRGQGGLFF
TGTGCCAGCAGGGGACAGGGGGGGCTGTTTTTT
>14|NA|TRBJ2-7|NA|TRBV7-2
CASSLELGLPLQYF
TGTGCCAGCAGCTTAGAACTAGGTCTCCCCTTGCAGTACTTC
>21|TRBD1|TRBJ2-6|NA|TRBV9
CASSGGSWGGQGASGANVLTF
TGTGCCAGCAGCGGCGGCTCCTGGGGGGGACAGGGGGCCTCTGGGGCCAACGTCCTGACTTTC
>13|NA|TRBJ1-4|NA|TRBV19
CASTRDFNEKLFF
TGTGCCAGTACCAGGGATTTTAATGAAAAACTGTTTTTT
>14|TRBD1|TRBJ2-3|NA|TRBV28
CASSSGTGERTQYF
TGTGCCAGCAGTTCCGGGACAGGGGAGCGTACGCAGTATTTT
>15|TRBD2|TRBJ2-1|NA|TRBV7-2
CASSSSGGKANEQFF
TGTGCCAGCAGCTCTAGCGGGGGCAAAGCCAATGAGCAGTTCTTC
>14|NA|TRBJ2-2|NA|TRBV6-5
CASSRVLSTGELFF
TGTGCCAGCAGTCGTGTATTGAGCACCGGGGAGCTGTTTTTT
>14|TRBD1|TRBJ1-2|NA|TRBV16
CASSQGTDNYGYTF
TGTGCCAGCAGCCAAGGGACAGACAACTATGGCTACACCTTC
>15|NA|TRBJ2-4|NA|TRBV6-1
CASSDDLGTQNIQYF
TGTGCCAGCAGTGATGATCTGGGGACACAAAACATTCAGTACTTC
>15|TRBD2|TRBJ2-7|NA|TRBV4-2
CASSQRTSGYHEQYF
TGTGCCAGCAGCCAGAGGACTAGCGGGTACCACGAGCAGTACTTC
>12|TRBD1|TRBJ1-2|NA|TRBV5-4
CASTTGVSGYTF
TGTGCCAGCACCACAGGGGTTTCTGGCTACACCTTC
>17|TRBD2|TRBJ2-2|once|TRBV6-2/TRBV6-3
CASSETSGGSNTGELFF
TGTGCCAGCAGCGAAACTAGCGGGGGCTCGAACACCGGGGAGCTGTTTTTT
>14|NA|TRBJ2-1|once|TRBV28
CASSLSAGYNEQFF
TGTGCCAGCAGTTTATCCGCGGGCTACAATGAGCAGTTCTTC
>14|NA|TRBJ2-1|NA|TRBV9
CASSARGTNNEQFF
TGTGCCAGCAGCGCTCGGGGGACCAACAATGAGCAGTTCTTC
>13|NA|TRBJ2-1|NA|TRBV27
CASMRGTYNEQFF
TGTGCCAGCATGCGGGGTACCTACAATGAGCAGTTCTTC
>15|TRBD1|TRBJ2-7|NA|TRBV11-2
CASSLAGQGLQEQYF
TGTGCCAGCAGCTTAGCCGGACAGGGGCTACAGGAGCAGTACTTC
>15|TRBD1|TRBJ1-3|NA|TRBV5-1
CASSEGQSSGNTIYF
TGCGCCAGCAGCGAGGGACAGAGCTCTGGAAACACCATATATTTT
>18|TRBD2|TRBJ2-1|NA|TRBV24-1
CATSDSGTSGGQSGEQFF
TGTGCCACCAGTGATTCCGGGACTAGCGGGGGGCAGTCGGGTGAGCAGTTCTTC
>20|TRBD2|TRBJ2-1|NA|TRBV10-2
CASSESSVWQRGSSYNEQFF
TGCGCCAGCAGTGAGTCTTCCGTATGGCAGCGGGGGAGCTCCTACAATGAGCAGTTCTTC
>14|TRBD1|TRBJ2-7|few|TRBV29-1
CSVVPGTGQGEQYF
TGCAGCGTTGTCCCCGGGACAGGACAGGGCGAGCAGTACTTC
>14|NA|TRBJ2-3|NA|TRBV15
CATSRGAGTDTQYF
TGTGCCACCAGCAGAGGCGCCGGGACAGATACGCAGTATTTT
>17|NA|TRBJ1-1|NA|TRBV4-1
CASSQDGGFRGNTEAFF
TGCGCCAGCAGCCAAGATGGGGGGTTTAGGGGGAACACTGAAGCTTTCTTT
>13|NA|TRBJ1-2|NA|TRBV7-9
CASSFAQGEGYTF
TGTGCCAGCAGCTTCGCACAGGGAGAAGGCTACACCTTC
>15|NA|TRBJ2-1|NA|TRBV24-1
CATSLSRTLYNEQFF
TGTGCCACCAGTCTGAGTAGGACTCTGTACAATGAGCAGTTCTTC
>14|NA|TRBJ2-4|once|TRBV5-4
CASSSGLAKNIQYF
TGTGCCAGCAGCTCTGGGCTAGCGAAAAACATTCAGTACTTC
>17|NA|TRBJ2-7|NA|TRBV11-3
CASSRLVGDGPNYEQYF
TGTGCCAGCAGCCGATTAGTAGGGGATGGGCCCAACTACGAGCAGTACTTC
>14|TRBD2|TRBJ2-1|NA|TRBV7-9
CASSLEGRGGEQFF
TGTGCCAGCAGCTTAGAAGGTCGGGGGGGTGAGCAGTTCTTC
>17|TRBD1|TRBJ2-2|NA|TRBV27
CASSPPSRTGYTGELFF
TGTGCCAGCAGTCCCCCCTCCCGGACAGGGTACACCGGGGAGCTGTTTTTT
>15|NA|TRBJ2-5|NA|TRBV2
CASTKQGLPQETQYF
TGTGCCAGCACTAAACAGGGACTACCACAAGAGACCCAGTACTTC
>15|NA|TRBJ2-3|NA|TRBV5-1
CASSLGRGGTDTQYF
TGCGCCAGCAGCTTGGGGAGGGGAGGCACAGATACGCAGTATTTT